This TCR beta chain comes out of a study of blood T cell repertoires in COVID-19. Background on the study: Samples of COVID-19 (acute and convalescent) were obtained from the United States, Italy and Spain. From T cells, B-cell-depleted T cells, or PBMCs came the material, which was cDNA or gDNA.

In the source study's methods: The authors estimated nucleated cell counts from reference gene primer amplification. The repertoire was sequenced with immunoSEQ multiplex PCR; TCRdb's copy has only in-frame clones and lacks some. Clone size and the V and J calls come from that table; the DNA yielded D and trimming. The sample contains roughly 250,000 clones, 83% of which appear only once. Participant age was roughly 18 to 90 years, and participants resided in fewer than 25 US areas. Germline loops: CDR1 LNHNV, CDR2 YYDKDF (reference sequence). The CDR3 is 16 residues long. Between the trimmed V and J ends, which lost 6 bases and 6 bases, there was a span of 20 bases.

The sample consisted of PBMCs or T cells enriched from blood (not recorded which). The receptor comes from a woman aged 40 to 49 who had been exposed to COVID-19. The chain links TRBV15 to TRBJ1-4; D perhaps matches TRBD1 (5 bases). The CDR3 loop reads CATRRNSRVEDEKLFF. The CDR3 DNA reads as TGTGCCACCAGGAGAAATTCCAGGGTAGAAGATGAAAAACTGTTTTTT.